Listed below are T cell receptor beta chains from one sample, sequenced in a study of blood T cell repertoires in COVID-19. Libraries were prepared by immunoSEQ multiplex PCR; TCRdb keeps only in-frame clonotypes and omits some of them. The sample has around 170,000 clones; about 86% are singletons. Source material: peripheral blood. The receptor source for this set is a man over 45 with active or convalescent COVID-19. CDR3s include the opening cysteine and the closing phenylalanine or tryptophan. Each record gives: V gene, clone size, D gene, J gene, CDR3 DNA, CDR3 protein. A D gene is named only where the DNA matches it firmly. Rows give clone size only sometimes, using once, few, many, or a class for an expanded clone.

V: TRBV6-2/TRBV6-3; size: .; D: TRBD1; J: TRBJ2-5; DNA: TGTGCCAGCAGTCCAGGGGGCTCTGCGGCGACCCAGTACTTC; CDR3: CASSPGGSAATQYF
V: TRBV5-6; size: .; D: .; J: TRBJ1-4; DNA: TGTGCCAGCACCAACTATAGGGGTCTTCTCGGGGAAAAACTGTTTTTT; CDR3: CASTNYRGLLGEKLFF
V: TRBV9; size: .; D: TRBD2; J: TRBJ2-1; DNA: TGTGCCAGCGACCCGGGACTAGTCCCCGGTGAGCAGTTCTTC; CDR3: CASDPGLVPGEQFF
V: TRBV6-5; size: .; D: TRBD1; J: TRBJ2-7; DNA: TGTGCCAGCAGGAGACAGGGCTCCTACGAGCAGTACTTC; CDR3: CASRRQGSYEQYF
V: TRBV9; size: .; D: .; J: TRBJ2-3; DNA: TGTGCCAGCAGCGTAGAGCCAGCGGGCCGCACAGATACGCAGTATTTT; CDR3: CASSVEPAGRTDTQYF
V: TRBV4-2; size: .; D: TRBD2; J: TRBJ2-2; DNA: TGTGCCAGCAGCCAGGGACTAGCGGGGAACACCGGGGAGCTGTTTTTT; CDR3: CASSQGLAGNTGELFF
V: TRBV6-2/TRBV6-3; size: .; D: .; J: TRBJ2-1; DNA: TGTGCCAGCAGTTACGGAGCTTCCTACAATGAGCAGTTCTTC; CDR3: CASSYGASYNEQFF
V: TRBV19; size: .; D: .; J: TRBJ1-6; DNA: TGTGCCAGTAGTCTAAGACTCCCTGACATCTCGAGCGGGTCACCCCTCCACTTT; CDR3: CASSLRLPDISSGSPLHF
V: TRBV19; size: .; D: .; J: TRBJ1-4; DNA: TGTGCCAGTAGTATGAACCAGGGGCGCAATGAAAAACTGTTTTTT; CDR3: CASSMNQGRNEKLFF
V: TRBV19; size: .; D: TRBD2; J: TRBJ2-1; DNA: TGTGCCAGTAGTATGATGAGCGGGAGGGCCCGCAATGAGCAGTTCTTC; CDR3: CASSMMSGRARNEQFF
V: TRBV6-2/TRBV6-3; size: .; D: .; J: TRBJ2-7; DNA: TGTGCCAGCAGTTTGGCAGGAAGATACGAGCAGTACTTC; CDR3: CASSLAGRYEQYF
V: TRBV7-2; size: .; D: .; J: TRBJ1-1; DNA: TGTGCCAGCAGCCAAATTAGGGAGGCGCAAGGGGAAGCTTTCTTT; CDR3: CASSQIREAQGEAFF
V: TRBV3-1/TRBV3-2; size: .; D: TRBD1; J: TRBJ2-7; DNA: TGTGCCAGCAGCCAAGGGACAGGGCCCTCCTACGAGCAGTACTTC; CDR3: CASSQGTGPSYEQYF
V: TRBV12-3/TRBV12-4; size: .; D: .; J: TRBJ1-4; DNA: TGTGCCAGCCGGACAGCAACTAATGAAAAACTGTTTTTT; CDR3: CASRTATNEKLFF
V: TRBV24-1; size: .; D: TRBD1; J: TRBJ2-5; DNA: TGTGCCACCAGTGATCCGGGACAGGGGGTTTCAGGGGAGACCCAGTACTTC; CDR3: CATSDPGQGVSGETQYF
V: TRBV7-2; size: .; D: TRBD1; J: TRBJ2-7; DNA: TGTGCCAGCAGTCTCGGACAGGGGAACTACGAGCAGTACTTC; CDR3: CASSLGQGNYEQYF
V: TRBV24-1; size: few; D: TRBD1; J: TRBJ2-5; DNA: TGTGCCACCAGTGGGACAGGGGGCTACCAAGAGACCCAGTACTTC; CDR3: CATSGTGGYQETQYF
V: TRBV24-1; size: once; D: TRBD1; J: TRBJ2-3; DNA: TGTGCCACCAGTGACAGGGGGCGCACAGATACGCAGTATTTT; CDR3: CATSDRGRTDTQYF
V: TRBV5-1; size: .; D: .; J: TRBJ2-7; DNA: TGCGCCAGCAGCTTGGTCCCGGAGGGGGAGCAGTACTTC; CDR3: CASSLVPEGEQYF
V: TRBV3-1/TRBV3-2; size: .; D: .; J: TRBJ2-7; DNA: TGTGCCAGCAGCCAAGACCTTCGGGTCACCTCCCGCGAGCAGTACTTC; CDR3: CASSQDLRVTSREQYF
V: TRBV5-1; size: .; D: TRBD2; J: TRBJ2-3; DNA: TGCGCCAGCAGCTTGTCGGGAGGGCCATCGGATACGCAGTATTTT; CDR3: CASSLSGGPSDTQYF
V: TRBV19; size: .; D: TRBD2; J: TRBJ2-3; DNA: TGTGCCAGTAGTATTTCGCCTAGCGGGGGGTCAGATACGCAGTATTTT; CDR3: CASSISPSGGSDTQYF
V: TRBV9; size: .; D: TRBD1; J: TRBJ2-7; DNA: TGTGCCAGCAGCCTGGACCGGGACAGGGTCTACGAGCAGTACTTC; CDR3: CASSLDRDRVYEQYF
V: TRBV29-1; size: .; D: .; J: TRBJ2-5; DNA: TGCAGCGTTGCTCTAGCGCCCCAAGAGACCCAGTACTTC; CDR3: CSVALAPQETQYF
V: TRBV9; size: .; D: TRBD1; J: TRBJ2-5; DNA: TGTGCCAGCAGCCACGACAGGGGAAGCGGAGAGACCCAGTACTTC; CDR3: CASSHDRGSGETQYF
V: TRBV15; size: .; D: TRBD1; J: TRBJ2-7; DNA: TGTGCCACCACTCAGACAGGGGTGGAGTACGAGCAGTACTTC; CDR3: CATTQTGVEYEQYF
V: TRBV5-1; size: .; D: TRBD1; J: TRBJ1-2; DNA: TGCGCCAGCAGCGCCGGGACAGGGAGTTGGGGCTACACCTTC; CDR3: CASSAGTGSWGYTF
V: TRBV12-3/TRBV12-4; size: .; D: TRBD2; J: TRBJ2-7; DNA: TGTGCCAGCAGTACTAGCGGGGGAGGCGAGCAGTACTTC; CDR3: CASSTSGGGEQYF
V: TRBV20-1; size: .; D: .; J: TRBJ1-5; DNA: TGCAGTGCCCCATCGGATCAGCCCCAGCATTTT; CDR3: CSAPSDQPQHF
V: TRBV5-4; size: .; D: TRBD1; J: TRBJ2-1; DNA: TGTGCCAGCAACCCGGGACAGGGATACAATGAGCAGTTCTTC; CDR3: CASNPGQGYNEQFF
V: TRBV28; size: .; D: .; J: TRBJ1-5; DNA: TGTGCCAGCAGTTTACGCAGGACACCTTATAGCAATCAGCCCCAGCATTTT; CDR3: CASSLRRTPYSNQPQHF
V: TRBV6-5; size: .; D: TRBD1; J: TRBJ1-6; DNA: TGTGCCGCTCGGACAGGCGTGAGGAATTCACCCCTCCACTTT; CDR3: CAARTGVRNSPLHF
V: TRBV18; size: .; D: TRBD1; J: TRBJ1-6; DNA: TGTGCCAGCTCACAGGGACAGGGAAATAATTCACCCCTCCACTTT; CDR3: CASSQGQGNNSPLHF
V: TRBV28; size: .; D: .; J: TRBJ2-7; DNA: TGTGCCAGCAGTTCCGGAAACAGGTACGAGCAGTACTTC; CDR3: CASSSGNRYEQYF
V: TRBV7-2; size: .; D: .; J: TRBJ2-1; DNA: TGTGCCAGCAGCTTAGAAGGGGGAGACAATGAGCAGTTCTTC; CDR3: CASSLEGGDNEQFF
V: TRBV9; size: .; D: .; J: TRBJ1-2; DNA: TGTGCCAGCAGCGTGGGGGGGCGCAAAAATATCCCTGCCTATGGCTACACCTTC; CDR3: CASSVGGRKNIPAYGYTF
V: TRBV5-1; size: many; D: TRBD1; J: TRBJ1-5; DNA: TGCGCCAGCACAGTCGCAGGGGGAATTAGCAATCAGCCCCAGCATTTT; CDR3: CASTVAGGISNQPQHF
V: TRBV10-3; size: .; D: .; J: TRBJ1-2; DNA: TGTGCCATCAGGGGGGAGGCCTATGGCTACACCTTC; CDR3: CAIRGEAYGYTF
V: TRBV18; size: .; D: .; J: TRBJ2-1; DNA: TGTGCCAGCTCACCCTCGACAGGAAGCTCCTACAATGAGCAGTTCTTC; CDR3: CASSPSTGSSYNEQFF
V: TRBV18; size: .; D: .; J: TRBJ1-4; DNA: TGTGCCAGCTCACCCCGAGACCCAGGGAATAATGAAAAACTGTTTTTT; CDR3: CASSPRDPGNNEKLFF
V: TRBV7-2; size: .; D: .; J: TRBJ1-2; DNA: TGTGCCAGCAGCCCCGGACAGTTCGAAGGCTACACCTTC; CDR3: CASSPGQFEGYTF